This passage covers 8 T cell receptor beta chains from one sample sequenced in a study of radiotherapy plus CTLA-4 blockade in lung cancer. TCRdb's table, derived via immunoSEQ multiplex PCR, lists solely in-frame clones and lacks some. The table has under 65,000 clones, more than 75% seen once. The material was peripheral blood, obtained from a patient treated with radiotherapy plus ipilimumab. Receptor source: a human donor with non-small cell lung cancer who had a complete response to radiotherapy plus ipilimumab.

The V call is TRBV30, the J call TRBJ2-6; 7 bases are a match to TRBD1. The CDR3 is 15 amino acids. Germline V lookup: CDR1 GTSNPN, CDR2 SVGIG (reference sequence). The ends lost 4 bases at V and 0 bases at J; junction bases unmatched: 3. CDR3 bases: TGTGCCTGGACATGGGACAGCTCTGGGGCCAACGTCCTGACTTTC. This translates into CAWTWDSSGANVLTF.

The CDR3 loop is CASSQRGGQGFADTQYF. The DNA for the CDR3 is TGCGCCAGCAGCCAACGGGGAGGACAGGGTTTTGCAGATACGCAGTATTTT. The V call is TRBV4-3, the J call TRBJ2-3, with 8 bases that match TRBD1. The CDR3 consists of 17 residues. Germline V gene lookup returns CDR1 LGHNA and CDR2 YSLEER. V was pared by 2 bases and J by 4 bases, with 11 bases of the junction left unmatched.

The gene calls are TRBV27 and TRBJ2-3; 9 bases align to TRBD1. Trimming cost V 6 bases and J 3 bases; bases outside gene matches: 7. The CDR3 covers 15 residues. Germline assignment: CDR1 MNHEY and CDR2 SMNVEV (reference sequence). Written as DNA, the CDR3 is TGTGCCAGCAGACCTCGGGACAGGGTAACAGATACGCAGTATTTT. Its protein product is CASRPRDRVTDTQYF.

This clone has just one count. The rearrangement links TRBV5-8 to TRBJ2-7; 9 bases map to TRBD1. V shed 3 bases and J 2 bases; nucleotides not matched to a gene: 6. The CDR3 runs 15 residues. Per germline, CDR1 SGHTS and CDR2 YDEGEE. The CDR3 DNA is TGTGCCAGCAGCTCCCGGGACAGGGCCCCCTACGAGCAGTACTTC. This translates into CASSSRDRAPYEQYF.

The rearrangement joins TRBV29-1 to TRBJ1-3; D is uncertain. Trimming stripped 5 bases from V and 2 bases from J, with 10 bases between. The CDR3 consists of 13 residues. Germline values: CDR1 SQVTM, CDR2 ANQGSEA. The CDR3 bases are TGCAGCGTTACCCCTCAGGCTGGAAACACCATATATTTT. Encoded protein: CSVTPQAGNTIYF.

The chain carries TRBV5-6 and TRBJ2-7; the D gene is possibly TRBD2 (6 bases). The germline V and J ends were trimmed by 0 bases and 4 bases, with 17 bases remaining between them. Germline CDR1 is SGHDT and CDR2 is YYEEEE. This CDR3 has 16 amino acids. CDR3 DNA: TGTGCCAGCAGCTTGGATGGGGGGTTAAGAGAGTACGAGCAGTACTTC. The encoded protein is CASSLDGGLREYEQYF.

This chain joins TRBV5-6 and TRBJ2-3, with a tentative D call TRBD1 (6 bases). Trimming cost V 2 bases and J 1 base, with 11 bases left between them. CDR1 and CDR2 from the germline V gene are SGHDT and YYEEEE. There are 15 residues in the CDR3. The CDR3 loop reads CASSLQGWGTDTQYF. CDR3 bases: TGTGCCAGCAGCTTACAGGGTTGGGGCACAGATACGCAGTATTTT.

The V and J genes are TRBV5-5 and TRBJ1-1; TRBD1 is a possible D gene (6 bases). The ends were cut back, 2 bases at V and 4 bases at J, with 9 bases in the middle. The CDR3 is made up of 13 amino acids. Germline V CDR1 and CDR2: SGHKS, YYEKEE (reference sequence). CDR3 protein: CASSFTGPTEAFF. In DNA, the CDR3 is TGTGCCAGCAGCTTTACAGGGCCCACTGAAGCTTTCTTT.